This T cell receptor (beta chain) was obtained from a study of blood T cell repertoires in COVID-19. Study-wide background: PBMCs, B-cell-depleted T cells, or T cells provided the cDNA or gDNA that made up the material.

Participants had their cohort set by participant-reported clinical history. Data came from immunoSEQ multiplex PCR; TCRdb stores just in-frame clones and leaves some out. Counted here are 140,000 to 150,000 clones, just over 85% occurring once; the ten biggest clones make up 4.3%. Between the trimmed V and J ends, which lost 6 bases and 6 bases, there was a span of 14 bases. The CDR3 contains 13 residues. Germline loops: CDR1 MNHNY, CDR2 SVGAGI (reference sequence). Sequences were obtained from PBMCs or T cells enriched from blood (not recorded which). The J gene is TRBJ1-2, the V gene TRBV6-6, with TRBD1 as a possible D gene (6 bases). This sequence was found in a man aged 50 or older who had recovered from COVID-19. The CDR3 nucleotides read TGTGCCAGCAGCTCCGCGGGGGGCAATGGCTACACCTTC. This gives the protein CASSSAGGNGYTF.